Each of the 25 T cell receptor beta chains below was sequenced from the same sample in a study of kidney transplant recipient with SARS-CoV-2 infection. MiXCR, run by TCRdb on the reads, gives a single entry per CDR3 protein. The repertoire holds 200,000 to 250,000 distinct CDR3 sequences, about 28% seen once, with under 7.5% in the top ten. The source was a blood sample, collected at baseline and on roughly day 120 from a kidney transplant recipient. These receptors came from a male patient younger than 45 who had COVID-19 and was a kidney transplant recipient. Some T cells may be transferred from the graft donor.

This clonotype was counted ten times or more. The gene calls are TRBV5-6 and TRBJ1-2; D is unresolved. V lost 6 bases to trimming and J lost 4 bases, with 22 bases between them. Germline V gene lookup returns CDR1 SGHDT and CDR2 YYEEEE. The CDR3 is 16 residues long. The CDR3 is CASNSRNSRKTYGYTF. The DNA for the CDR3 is TGTGCCAGCAATTCACGCAATAGTCGAAAGACCTATGGCTACACCTTC.

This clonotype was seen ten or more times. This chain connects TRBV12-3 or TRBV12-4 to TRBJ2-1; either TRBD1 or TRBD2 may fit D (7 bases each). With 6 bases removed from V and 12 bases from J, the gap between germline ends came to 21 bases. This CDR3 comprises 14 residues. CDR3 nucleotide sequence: TGTGCCAGCAGATTGACAGGGCGGGGGAGCGGGCAGTTCTTC. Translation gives CASRLTGRGSGQFF.

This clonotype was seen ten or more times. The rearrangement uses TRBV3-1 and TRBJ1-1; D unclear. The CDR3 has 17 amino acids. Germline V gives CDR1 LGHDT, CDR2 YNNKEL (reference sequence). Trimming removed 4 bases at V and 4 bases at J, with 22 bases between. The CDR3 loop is CASSLAYPISIRTEAFF. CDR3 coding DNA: TGTGCCAGCAGCCTTGCTTATCCCATTTCAATTCGCACTGAAGCTTTCTTT. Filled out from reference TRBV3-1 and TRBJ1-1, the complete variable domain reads DTAVSQTPKYLVTQMGNDKSIKCEQNLGHDTMYWYKQDSKKFLKIMFSYNNKELIINETVPNRFSPKSPDKAHLNLHINSLELGDSAVYFCASSLAYPISIRTEAFFGQGTRLTVV.

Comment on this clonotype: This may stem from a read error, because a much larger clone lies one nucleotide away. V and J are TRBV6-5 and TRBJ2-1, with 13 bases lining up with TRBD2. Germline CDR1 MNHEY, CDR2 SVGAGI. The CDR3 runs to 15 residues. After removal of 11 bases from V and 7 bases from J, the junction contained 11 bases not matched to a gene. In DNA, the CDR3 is TGTGCCGGTCCGGTCGGGACTAGCGGGATTAATGAGCAGTTCTTC. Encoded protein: CAGPVGTSGINEQFF.

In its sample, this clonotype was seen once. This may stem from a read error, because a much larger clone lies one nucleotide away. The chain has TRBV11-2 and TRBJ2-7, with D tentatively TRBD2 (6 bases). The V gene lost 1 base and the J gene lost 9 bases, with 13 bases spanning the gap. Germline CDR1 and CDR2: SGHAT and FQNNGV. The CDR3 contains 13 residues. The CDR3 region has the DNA TGTGCCAGCAGCTTAGCGGGAGAACGCGGGCAGTACTTC. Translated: CASSLAGERGQYF.

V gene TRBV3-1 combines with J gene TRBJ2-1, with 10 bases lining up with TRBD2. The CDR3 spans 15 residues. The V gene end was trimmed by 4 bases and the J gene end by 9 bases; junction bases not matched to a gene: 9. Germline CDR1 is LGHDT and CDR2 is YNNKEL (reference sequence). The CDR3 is CASSRMLAGAGEQFF. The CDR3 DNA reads TGTGCCAGCAGCCGCATGCTAGCGGGAGCCGGTGAGCAGTTCTTC.

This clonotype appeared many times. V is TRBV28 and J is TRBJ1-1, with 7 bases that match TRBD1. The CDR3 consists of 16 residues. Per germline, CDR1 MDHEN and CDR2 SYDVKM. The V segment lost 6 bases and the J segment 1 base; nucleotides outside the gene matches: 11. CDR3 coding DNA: TGTGCCAGCAGGACTACAGGGGCCGCAAAGAACACTGAAGCTTTCTTT. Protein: CASRTTGAAKNTEAFF.

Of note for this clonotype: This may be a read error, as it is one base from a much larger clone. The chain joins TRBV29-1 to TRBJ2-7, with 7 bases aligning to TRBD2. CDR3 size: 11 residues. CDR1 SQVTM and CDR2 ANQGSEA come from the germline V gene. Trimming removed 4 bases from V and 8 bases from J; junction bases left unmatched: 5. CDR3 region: CSVGRGYKQYF. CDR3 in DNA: TGCAGCGTTGGGCGGGGGTACAAGCAGTACTTC.

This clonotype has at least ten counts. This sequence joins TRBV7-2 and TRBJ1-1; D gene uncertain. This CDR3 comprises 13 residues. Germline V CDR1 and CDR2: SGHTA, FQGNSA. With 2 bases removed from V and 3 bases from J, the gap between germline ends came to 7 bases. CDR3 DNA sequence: TGTGCCAGCAGCTTACGGCGGGACACTGAAGCTTTCTTT. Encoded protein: CASSLRRDTEAFF.

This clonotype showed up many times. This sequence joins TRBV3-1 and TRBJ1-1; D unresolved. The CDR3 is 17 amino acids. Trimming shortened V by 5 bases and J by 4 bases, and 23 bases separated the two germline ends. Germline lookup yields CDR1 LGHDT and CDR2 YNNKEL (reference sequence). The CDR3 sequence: CASSTGNPISIRTEAFF. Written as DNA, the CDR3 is TGTGCCAGCAGCACCGGGAATCCCATTTCAATTCGCACTGAAGCTTTCTTT.

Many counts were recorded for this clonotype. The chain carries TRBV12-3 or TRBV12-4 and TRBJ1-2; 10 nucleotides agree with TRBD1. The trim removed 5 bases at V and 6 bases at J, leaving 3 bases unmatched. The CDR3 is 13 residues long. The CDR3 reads CASSLGTGDGYTF. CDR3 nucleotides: TGTGCCAGCAGTCTTGGGACAGGGGATGGCTACACCTTC.

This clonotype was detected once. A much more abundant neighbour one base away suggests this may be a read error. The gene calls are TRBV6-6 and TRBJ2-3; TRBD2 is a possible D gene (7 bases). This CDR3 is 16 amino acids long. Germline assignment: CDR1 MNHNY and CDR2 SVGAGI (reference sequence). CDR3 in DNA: TGTGCCAGCAGTTACGGTGGGGGGGGGCCAACAGGTACGCAGTATTTT. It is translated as CASSYGGGGPTGTQYF.

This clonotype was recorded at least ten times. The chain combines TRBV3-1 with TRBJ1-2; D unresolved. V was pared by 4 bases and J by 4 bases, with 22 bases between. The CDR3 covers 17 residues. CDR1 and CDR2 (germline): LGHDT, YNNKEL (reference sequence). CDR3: CASSPVFTLRKTYGYTF. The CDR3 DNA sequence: TGTGCCAGCAGCCCCGTATTCACCCTTCGAAAGACCTATGGCTACACCTTC.

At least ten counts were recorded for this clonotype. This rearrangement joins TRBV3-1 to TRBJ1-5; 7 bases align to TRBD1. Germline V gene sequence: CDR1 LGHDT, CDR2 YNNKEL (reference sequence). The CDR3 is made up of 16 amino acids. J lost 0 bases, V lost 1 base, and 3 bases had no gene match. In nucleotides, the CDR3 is TGTGCCAGCAGCCAAGGGACAGGTCCTAGCAATCAGCCCCAGCATTTT. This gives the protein CASSQGTGPSNQPQHF.

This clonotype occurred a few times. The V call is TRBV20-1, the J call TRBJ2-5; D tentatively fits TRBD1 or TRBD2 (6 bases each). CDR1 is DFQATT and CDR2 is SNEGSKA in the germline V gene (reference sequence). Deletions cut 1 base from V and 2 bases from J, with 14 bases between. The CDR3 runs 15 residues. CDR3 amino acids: CSARGHRAGQETQYF. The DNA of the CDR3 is TGCAGTGCTAGAGGGCACAGGGCGGGACAAGAGACCCAGTACTTC.

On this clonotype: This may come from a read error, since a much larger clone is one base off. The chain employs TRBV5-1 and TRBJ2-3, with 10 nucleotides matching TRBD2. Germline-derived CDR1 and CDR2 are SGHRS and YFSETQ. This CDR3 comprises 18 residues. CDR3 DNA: TGCGCCAGCAACTTGGTTGTTGGACTAGCGGACGACACAGATACGCAGTATTTT. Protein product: CASNLVVGLADDTDTQYF.

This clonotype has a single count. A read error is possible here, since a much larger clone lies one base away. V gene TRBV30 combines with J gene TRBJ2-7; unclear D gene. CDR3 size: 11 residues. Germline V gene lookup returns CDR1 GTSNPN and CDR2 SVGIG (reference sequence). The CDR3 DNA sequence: TGTGCCTGGAGTGTGGTCTACGTGCAGTACTTC. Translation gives CAWSVVYVQYF. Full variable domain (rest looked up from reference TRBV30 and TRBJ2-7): SQTIHQWPATLVQPVGSPLSLECTVEGTSNPNLYWYRQAAGRGLQLLFYSVGIGQISSEVPQNLSASRPQDRQFILSSKKLLLSDSGFYLCAWSVVYVQYFGPGTRLTVT.

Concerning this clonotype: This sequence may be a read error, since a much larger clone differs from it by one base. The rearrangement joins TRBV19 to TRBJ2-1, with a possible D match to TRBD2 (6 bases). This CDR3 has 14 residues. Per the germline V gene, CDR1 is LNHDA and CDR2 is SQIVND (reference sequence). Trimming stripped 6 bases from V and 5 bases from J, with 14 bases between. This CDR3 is CASSWGGSHNEQFF. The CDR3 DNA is TGTGCCAGTAGCTGGGGAGGCAGCCACAATGAGCAGTTCTTC.

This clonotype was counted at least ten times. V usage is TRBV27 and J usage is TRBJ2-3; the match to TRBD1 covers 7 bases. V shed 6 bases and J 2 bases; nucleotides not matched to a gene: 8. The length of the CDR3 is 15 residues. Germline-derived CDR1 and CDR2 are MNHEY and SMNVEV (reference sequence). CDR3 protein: CASSVTGSHTDTQYF. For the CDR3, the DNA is TGTGCCAGCAGCGTGACAGGGTCCCACACAGATACGCAGTATTTT.

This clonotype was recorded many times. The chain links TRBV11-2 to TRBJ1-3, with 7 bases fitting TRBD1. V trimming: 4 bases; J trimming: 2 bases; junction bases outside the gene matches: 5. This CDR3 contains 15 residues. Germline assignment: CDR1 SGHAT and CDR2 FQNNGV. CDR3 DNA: TGTGCCAGCAGCTCGAGGGGGCTGGCTGGAAACACCATATATTTT. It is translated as CASSSRGLAGNTIYF.

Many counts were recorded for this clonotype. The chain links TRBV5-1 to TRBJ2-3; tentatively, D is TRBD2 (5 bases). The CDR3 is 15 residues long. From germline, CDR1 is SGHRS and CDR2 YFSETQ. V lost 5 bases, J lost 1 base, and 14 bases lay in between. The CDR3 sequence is CASSMGRPGTDTQYF. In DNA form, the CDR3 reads TGCGCCAGCAGTATGGGGAGACCGGGCACAGATACGCAGTATTTT.

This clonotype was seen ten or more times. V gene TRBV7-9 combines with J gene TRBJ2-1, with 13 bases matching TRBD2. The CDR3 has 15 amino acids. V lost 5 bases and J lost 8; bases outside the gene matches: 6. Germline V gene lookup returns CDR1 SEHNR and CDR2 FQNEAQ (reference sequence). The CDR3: CASSQGLAGVDEQFF. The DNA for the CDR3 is TGTGCCAGCAGCCAAGGACTAGCGGGAGTCGATGAGCAGTTCTTC.

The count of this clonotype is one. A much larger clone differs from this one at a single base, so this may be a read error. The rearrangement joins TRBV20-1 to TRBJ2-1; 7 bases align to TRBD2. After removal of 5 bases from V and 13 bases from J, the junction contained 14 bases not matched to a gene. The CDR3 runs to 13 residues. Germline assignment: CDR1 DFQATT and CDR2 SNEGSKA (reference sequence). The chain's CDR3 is CSADRTGGSEQFF. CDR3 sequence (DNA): TGCAGTGCTGACCGGACTGGCGGGAGTGAACAGTTCTTC.

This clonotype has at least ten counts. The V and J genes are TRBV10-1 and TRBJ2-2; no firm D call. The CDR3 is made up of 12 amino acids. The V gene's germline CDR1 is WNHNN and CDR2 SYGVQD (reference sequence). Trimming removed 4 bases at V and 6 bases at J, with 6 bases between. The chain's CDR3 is CASSARSGELFF. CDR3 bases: TGCGCCAGCAGTGCCCGCTCCGGGGAGCTGTTTTTT.

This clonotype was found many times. CDR3 residues: CASWPKYSRKTYGYTF. The CDR3 nucleotides read TGTGCCAGCTGGCCTAAGTACTCAAGAAAGACCTATGGCTACACCTTC. This chain joins TRBV9 and TRBJ1-2; D is unresolved. CDR1 SGDLS and CDR2 YYNGEE come from the germline V gene. This CDR3 spans 16 amino acids. Trimming took off 7 bases at V and 4 bases at J, with 23 bases between the two ends.